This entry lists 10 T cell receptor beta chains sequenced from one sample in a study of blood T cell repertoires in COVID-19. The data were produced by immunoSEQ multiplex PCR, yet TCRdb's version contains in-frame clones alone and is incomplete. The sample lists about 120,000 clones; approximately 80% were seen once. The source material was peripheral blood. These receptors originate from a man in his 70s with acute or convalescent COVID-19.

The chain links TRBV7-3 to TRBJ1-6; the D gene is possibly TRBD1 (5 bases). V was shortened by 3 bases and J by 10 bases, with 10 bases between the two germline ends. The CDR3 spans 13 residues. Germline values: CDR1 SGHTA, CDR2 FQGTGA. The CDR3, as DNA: TGTGCCAGCAGCTTGGAGGGGCAGTCACCCCTCCACTTT. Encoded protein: CASSLEGQSPLHF.

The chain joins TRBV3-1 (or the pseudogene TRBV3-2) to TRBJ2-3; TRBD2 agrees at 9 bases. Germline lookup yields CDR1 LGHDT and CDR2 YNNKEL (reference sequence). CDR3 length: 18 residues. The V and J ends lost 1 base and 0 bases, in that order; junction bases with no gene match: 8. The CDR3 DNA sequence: TGTGCCAGCAGCCAAGTTAGCGGGGGAGTAGCAAGCACAGATACGCAGTATTTT. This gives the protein CASSQVSGGVASTDTQYF.

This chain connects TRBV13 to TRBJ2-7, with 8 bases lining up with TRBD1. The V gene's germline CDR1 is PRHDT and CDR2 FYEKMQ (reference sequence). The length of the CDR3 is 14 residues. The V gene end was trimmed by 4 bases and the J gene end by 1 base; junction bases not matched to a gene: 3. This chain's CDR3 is CASSYRDRSYEQYF. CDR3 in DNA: TGTGCCAGCAGCTACCGGGACAGGTCCTACGAGCAGTACTTC.

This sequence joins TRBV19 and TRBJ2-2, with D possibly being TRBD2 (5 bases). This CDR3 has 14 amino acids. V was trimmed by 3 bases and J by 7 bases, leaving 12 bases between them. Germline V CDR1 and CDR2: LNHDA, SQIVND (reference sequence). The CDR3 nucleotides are TGTGCCAGTAGTATCGAGGGTGGCGTCGGGGAGCTGTTTTTT. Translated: CASSIEGGVGELFF.

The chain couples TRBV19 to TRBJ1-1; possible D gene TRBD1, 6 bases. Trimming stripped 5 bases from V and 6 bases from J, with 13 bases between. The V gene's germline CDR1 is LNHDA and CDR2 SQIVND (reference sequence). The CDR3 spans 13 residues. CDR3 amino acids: CASSVQGISEAFF. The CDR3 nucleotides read TGTGCCAGTAGTGTTCAGGGGATCTCTGAAGCTTTCTTT. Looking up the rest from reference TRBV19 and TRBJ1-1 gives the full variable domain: DGGITQSPKYLFRKEGQNVTLSCEQNLNHDAMYWYRQDPGQGLRLIYYSQIVNDFQKGDIAEGYSVSREKKESFPLTVTSAQKNPTAFYLCASSVQGISEAFFGQGTRLTVV.

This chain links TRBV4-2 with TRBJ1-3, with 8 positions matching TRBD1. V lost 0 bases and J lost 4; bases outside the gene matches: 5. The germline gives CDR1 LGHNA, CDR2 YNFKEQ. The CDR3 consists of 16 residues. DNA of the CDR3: TGTGCCAGCAGCCAAGATCAAAGGACAGGGGGAAACACCATATATTTT. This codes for CASSQDQRTGGNTIYF.

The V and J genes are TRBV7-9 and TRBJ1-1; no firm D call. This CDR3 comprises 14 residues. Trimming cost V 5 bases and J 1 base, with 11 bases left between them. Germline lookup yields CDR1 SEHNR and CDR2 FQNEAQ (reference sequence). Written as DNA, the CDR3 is TGTGCCAGCAGCCCCGGGATCGGGAACACTGAAGCTTTCTTT. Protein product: CASSPGIGNTEAFF.

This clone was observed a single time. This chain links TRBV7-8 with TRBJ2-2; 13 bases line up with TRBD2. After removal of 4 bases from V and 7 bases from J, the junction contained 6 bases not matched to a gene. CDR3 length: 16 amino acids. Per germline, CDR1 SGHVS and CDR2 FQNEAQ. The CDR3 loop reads CASSSGTSGAVGELFF. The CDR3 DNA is TGTGCCAGCAGCTCGGGGACTAGCGGGGCGGTCGGGGAGCTGTTTTTT.

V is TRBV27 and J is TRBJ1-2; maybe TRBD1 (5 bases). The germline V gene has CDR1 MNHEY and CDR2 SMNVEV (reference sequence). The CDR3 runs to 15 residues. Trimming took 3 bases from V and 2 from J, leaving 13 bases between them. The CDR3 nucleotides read TGTGCCAGCAGTTTGTTAGGGGCAGGGAACTATGGCTACACCTTC. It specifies CASSLLGAGNYGYTF.

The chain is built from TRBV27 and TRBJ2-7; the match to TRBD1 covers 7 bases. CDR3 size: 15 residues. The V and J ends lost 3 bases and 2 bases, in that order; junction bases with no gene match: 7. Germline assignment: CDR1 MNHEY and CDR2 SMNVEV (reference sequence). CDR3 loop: CASSLATGSPYEQYF. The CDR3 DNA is TGTGCCAGCAGTTTGGCGACAGGGTCCCCCTACGAGCAGTACTTC.